The 20 T cell receptor beta chains below all came from one sample that was sequenced in a study of radiotherapy plus CTLA-4 blockade in lung cancer. Sequencing used immunoSEQ multiplex PCR; TCRdb keeps in-frame clones, though not all of them. The table shows about 45,000 clones, with 76% occurring only once. The source was peripheral blood, collected from a patient treated with radiotherapy plus ipilimumab. These receptors were taken from a human donor with non-small cell lung cancer who had stable disease on radiotherapy plus ipilimumab.

V and J are TRBV7-6 and TRBJ1-4; TRBD1 agrees at 7 bases. The germline V gene encodes CDR1 SGHVS and CDR2 FNYEAQ. The CDR3 length is 15 residues. Losses at the gene ends were 5 bases for V and 5 bases for J; bases not matched to a gene: 8. The CDR3 loop is CASSESTGLNEKLFF. The CDR3 coding sequence is TGTGCCAGCAGCGAATCGACAGGGCTGAATGAAAAACTGTTTTTT.

The rearrangement joins TRBV18 to TRBJ1-1; D remains ambiguous. Trimming removed 4 bases from V and 1 base from J, with 7 bases in between. Looked up from germline, CDR1 is KGHSH and CDR2 is LQKENI. The CDR3 runs 13 residues. This CDR3 is CASSRSANTEAFF. DNA of the CDR3: TGTGCCAGCTCACGTTCAGCGAACACTGAAGCTTTCTTT.

The rearrangement links TRBV6-1 to TRBJ2-7, with D perhaps TRBD1 (5 bases). Germline CDR1 reads MNHNS; CDR2 reads SASEGT. This CDR3 is built from 14 residues. The V gene lost 4 bases and the J gene lost 0 bases, with 10 bases spanning the gap. The CDR3 loop reads CASSVGRGSYEQYV. CDR3 bases: TGTGCCAGCAGTGTGGGAAGGGGCTCCTACGAGCAGTACGTC.

This clone appeared a few times. The rearrangement joins TRBV6-5 to TRBJ1-1; TRBD1 might be the D (5 bases). The germline V gene has CDR1 MNHEY and CDR2 SVGAGI. V gave up 6 bases and J gave up 5 bases, with 10 bases separating them. There are 12 residues in the CDR3. The CDR3 nucleotides read TGTGCCAGCAGCAACGACAGAACTGAAGCTTTCTTT. Residues: CASSNDRTEAFF.

The CDR3 region is CASSSLVQETQYF. The CDR3 DNA is TGTGCCAGCAGTTCGCTAGTCCAAGAGACCCAGTACTTC. The V gene is TRBV28, the J gene TRBJ2-5; unclear D gene. The CDR3 runs 13 residues. Between the trimmed V and J ends, which lost 4 bases and 1 base, there was a span of 7 bases. In germline, CDR1 is MDHEN, CDR2 SYDVKM.

This sequence joins TRBV4-3 and TRBJ1-1; D unclear. CDR1 is LGHNA and CDR2 is YSLEER in the germline V gene. The CDR3 sequence is 13 residues long. With 0 bases removed from V and 2 bases from J, the gap between germline ends came to 4 bases. CDR3 residues: CASSQDLNTEAFF. The DNA for the CDR3 is TGCGCCAGCAGCCAAGATCTCAACACTGAAGCTTTCTTT.

The V call is TRBV2, the J call TRBJ2-3; a possible D gene is TRBD1 (6 bases). This CDR3 spans 15 amino acids. V was trimmed by 6 bases and J by 4 bases, leaving 17 bases between them. CDR1 is SNHLY and CDR2 is FYNNEI in the germline V gene. CDR3 region: CASRERGSTPDTQYF. For the CDR3, the DNA is TGTGCCAGCAGGGAGAGGGGGAGTACCCCAGATACGCAGTATTTT.

This chain joins TRBV28 and TRBJ1-5; 9 bases match TRBD1. The CDR3 has 14 amino acids. Germline V lookup: CDR1 MDHEN, CDR2 SYDVKM. The J segment lost 5 bases and the V segment lost 6 bases, leaving 5 bases of the junction unmatched. The CDR3, as DNA: TGTGCCAGCAGGGGGGGACAGGGATATCAGCCCCAGCATTTT. Its protein is CASRGGQGYQPQHF.

The rearrangement links TRBV25-1 to TRBJ1-1; D unclear. Germline CDR1 and CDR2: MGHDK and SYGVNS. The CDR3 spans 11 residues. V was cut by 8 bases and J by 0 bases, with 4 bases left in between. DNA of the CDR3: TGTGCCAGCGGGTTGAACACTGAAGCTTTCTTT. Protein: CASGLNTEAFF.

A single count supports this clone. The chain combines TRBV29-1 with TRBJ2-7; D is perhaps TRBD1 (6 bases). Germline CDR1 and CDR2: SQVTM and ANQGSEA. The CDR3 spans 14 residues. Trimming shortened V by 6 bases and J by 4 bases, and 19 bases separated the two germline ends. The CDR3 DNA reads as TGCAGCGTCGATTCAGGGGTGGGCAGTTACGAGCAGTACTTC. It specifies CSVDSGVGSYEQYF.

Written as DNA, the CDR3 is TGTGCCAGCAGCTACTGGGACAGACCCAATCAGCCCCAGCATTTT. Translating it yields CASSYWDRPNQPQHF. This chain joins TRBV5-6 and TRBJ1-5; TRBD1 matches at 7 bases. CDR3 length equals 15 residues. The trim removed 3 bases at V and 3 bases at J, leaving 6 bases unmatched. CDR1 SGHDT and CDR2 YYEEEE come from the germline V gene.

This clone was seen a handful of times. The chain joins TRBV30 to TRBJ2-3; 13 bases align to TRBD2. This CDR3 contains 16 residues. From germline, CDR1 is GTSNPN and CDR2 SVGIG (reference sequence). Trimming took 0 bases from V and 3 from J; bases not matched to a gene: 3. The CDR3 nucleotides are TGTGCCTGGAGTGTAATGACTAGCGGGGGGACAGATACGCAGTATTTT. This translates into CAWSVMTSGGTDTQYF. Supplemented by reference TRBV30 and TRBJ2-3, the full variable domain reads SQTIHQWPATLVQPVGSPLSLECTVEGTSNPNLYWYRQAAGRGLQLLFYSVGIGQISSEVPQNLSASRPQDRQFILSSKKLLLSDSGFYLCAWSVMTSGGTDTQYFGPGTRLTVL.

The rearrangement links TRBV28 to TRBJ1-1, with D possibly matching TRBD1 (5 bases). Germline V gene lookup returns CDR1 MDHEN and CDR2 SYDVKM. CDR3 length: 16 amino acids. Between the trimmed V and J ends, which lost 6 bases and 3 bases, there was a span of 20 bases. The CDR3 spells CASSLNPTVQDTEAFF. The DNA of the CDR3 is TGTGCCAGCAGCCTCAATCCAACCGTACAGGACACTGAAGCTTTCTTT.

This clone was counted once. The genes are TRBV6-1 and TRBJ1-1; D is unclear. Germline CDR1 and CDR2: MNHNS and SASEGT. Trimming took off 7 bases at V and 5 bases at J, with 20 bases between the two ends. The CDR3 totals 15 residues. As DNA, the CDR3 is TGTGCCAGCATAAGGGCAGATGCGGGAGGAACTGAAGCTTTCTTT. Its protein is CASIRADAGGTEAFF.

V usage is TRBV4-3 and J usage is TRBJ1-2, with D perhaps matching TRBD1 (6 bases). In germline, CDR1 is LGHNA, CDR2 YSLEER. This CDR3 region has 15 residues. V gave up 2 bases and J gave up 7 bases, with 17 bases separating them. The CDR3 sequence: CASSQSTGTGGGYTF. CDR3 bases: TGCGCCAGCAGCCAATCTACAGGGACTGGGGGTGGCTACACCTTC.

This clone was found once. CDR3 residues: CASSLSDRMNTEAFF. In nucleotides, the CDR3 is TGTGCCAGCAGTTTGTCCGACAGGATGAACACTGAAGCTTTCTTT. This chain links TRBV27 with TRBJ1-1; a possible D gene is TRBD1 (6 bases). This CDR3 has 15 residues. Germline CDR1 MNHEY, CDR2 SMNVEV (reference sequence). V lost 3 bases and J 0 bases, leaving 11 bases between the germline ends.

This chain links TRBV4-3 with TRBJ1-2; 9 positions match TRBD1. CDR1 LGHNA and CDR2 YSLEER come from the germline V gene. V dropped 0 bases and J dropped 14; count of bases not matched to a gene: 10. The CDR3 is 14 amino acids. The CDR3 DNA follows: TGCGCCAGCAGCCAAGATAAGTTGACCGGGACAGGGACCTTC. Protein: CASSQDKLTGTGTF.

This clone has just a few counts. The CDR3 DNA reads as TGTGCCAGCAGCCTGTTAGTAGGGGGCTACGAGCAGTACTTC. Translated, it gives CASSLLVGGYEQYF. The chain links TRBV11-2 to TRBJ2-7; TRBD1 might be the D (6 bases). V was pared by 5 bases and J by 3 bases, with 14 bases between. This CDR3 spans 14 amino acids. Germline-derived CDR1 and CDR2 are SGHAT and FQNNGV.

This clone occurred once. The chain couples TRBV13 to TRBJ2-2; unclear D gene. The ends were cut back, 5 bases at V and 6 bases at J, with 7 bases in the middle. CDR3 size: 12 residues. Germline CDR1 is PRHDT and CDR2 is FYEKMQ (reference sequence). The CDR3, as DNA: TGTGCCAGCAGCCGAGGTGCCGGGGAGCTGTTTTTT. It specifies CASSRGAGELFF.

V gene TRBV7-3 combines with J gene TRBJ1-6; 10 bases map to TRBD1. From germline, CDR1 is SGHTA and CDR2 FQGTGA. This CDR3 is built from 15 residues. Trimming took 2 bases from V and 7 from J; bases not matched to a gene: 2. CDR3 DNA: TGTGCCAGCAGCTTATCGGGACAGGGGAATTCACCCCTCCACTTT. Amino acid sequence: CASSLSGQGNSPLHF.